This entry concerns a single T cell receptor (beta chain). Germline is not matched at one junction end, which may reflect a read error. In germline, CDR1 is MGHDK, CDR2 SYGVNS. The CDR3 covers 14 residues. Through a sample-barcoded 5' primer and a J-beta primer mix, a second PCR was run for roughly 6 to 12 cycles. From the 5' RACE reads, TCRdb called clonotypes with MiXCR, one entry per CDR3 protein. The sample holds roughly 800,000 distinct CDR3 sequences, over 45% seen once. The sample comes from a study of blood T cells in healthy people across ages. Sequenced sample: blood. The V gene is TRBV25-1, the J gene TRBJ1-4; 7 bases match TRBD1. This TCR was recovered from a man younger than 45 in good health. In DNA form, the CDR3 reads TGTGCCAGCAGCGAATCACAGGGGAATGAAAAACTGTTTTTT. Residues: CASSESQGNEKLFF.